This T cell receptor beta chain comes out of a study of T cells in Graves' hyperthyroidism and ophthalmopathy. V was trimmed by 5 bases and J by 2 bases, leaving 11 bases between them. The CDR3 contains 14 residues. Amplification of TCR beta CDR3 regions was performed using RNA transcripts as template. HTBI primers were the set used in a first-round RT-PCR of the TCR CDR3. TCRdb analysed the multiplex PCR reads with MiXCR anew, one entry per CDR3 protein. Of some 360,000 distinct CDR3 sequences listed, 18% are singletons. The chain joins TRBV12-3 or TRBV12-4 to TRBJ2-3; tentatively, D is TRBD1 (5 bases). This receptor was taken from a woman aged 40-49 years with Graves' ophthalmopathy. The sequenced sample was blood. The CDR3 nucleotides are TGTGCCAGCAGTAGGGGTGGATTCACAGATACGCAGTATTTT. Its translation: CASSRGGFTDTQYF.